Sequencing of this T cell receptor (beta chain) was carried out in a study of CD8 T cells in Susac syndrome. Study-wide results and caveats: TCR sequencing and HLA analysis covered a relatively small number of individuals.

CD8+ and CD4+ T cells circulating in blood were sequenced for TCR beta. FACS was used to enrich TEMRA cells, whereas the CD8+ and CD4+ T cells were obtained by negative isolation. This clonotype was counted a single time. The antigen is not known. Reverse transcription of roughly 0.5 to 1 ug RNA was carried out with random hexamers. Across 54 Vbeta and 13 Jbeta, TCR beta CDR3 was amplified with immunoSEQ multiplex PCR. TCRdb re-derived calls from the immunoSEQ multiplex PCR reads in MiXCR, one entry per CDR3 protein. The repertoire holds about 69,000 distinct CDR3 sequences, with 75% to 95% as singletons. Sequencing was done on a sample of CD8+ T cells from PBMCs. The TCR sequence derives from a human donor with multiple sclerosis.

The CDR3 sequence is CASSYGTSGDNEQFF. Here the CDR3 DNA reads TGTGCCAGCAGCTACGGGACTAGTGGGGACAATGAGCAGTTCTTC. The chain carries TRBV3-1 and TRBJ2-1, with 8 bases identical to TRBD2. The germline CDR1 and CDR2 sequences are LGHDT and YNNKEL (reference sequence). Losses at the gene ends were 5 bases for V and 5 bases for J; bases not matched to a gene: 8. This CDR3 has 15 residues.